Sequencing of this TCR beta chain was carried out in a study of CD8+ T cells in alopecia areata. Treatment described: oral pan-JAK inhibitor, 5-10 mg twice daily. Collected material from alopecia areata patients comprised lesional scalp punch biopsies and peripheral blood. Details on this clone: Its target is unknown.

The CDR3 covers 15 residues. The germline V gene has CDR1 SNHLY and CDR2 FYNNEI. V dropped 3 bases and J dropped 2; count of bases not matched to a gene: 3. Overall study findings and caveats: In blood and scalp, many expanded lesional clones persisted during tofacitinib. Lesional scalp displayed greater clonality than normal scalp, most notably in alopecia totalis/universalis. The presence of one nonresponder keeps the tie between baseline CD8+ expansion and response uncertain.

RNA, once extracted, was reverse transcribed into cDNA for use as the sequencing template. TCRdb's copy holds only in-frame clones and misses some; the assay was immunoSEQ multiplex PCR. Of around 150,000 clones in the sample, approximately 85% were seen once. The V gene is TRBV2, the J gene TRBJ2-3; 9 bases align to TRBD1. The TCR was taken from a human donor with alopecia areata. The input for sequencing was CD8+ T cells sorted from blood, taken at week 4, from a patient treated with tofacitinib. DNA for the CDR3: TGTGCCAGCAGTGATGGGACAGGGATCACAGATACGCAGTATTTT. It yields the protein CASSDGTGITDTQYF.